A selection of T cell receptor beta chains follows, all from one sample in a study of OX40 agonist ivuxolimab in advanced cancers. The assay was immunoSEQ multiplex PCR, and TCRdb's table has in-frame clones only and misses some. The sample holds under 80,000 clones, roughly 91% seen once. Here the sequenced sample was CD4+ or CD8+ T cells sorted from blood, taken in a trial of the OX40 agonist ivuxolimab. The receptors shown here come from an adult with an advanced solid tumor such as melanoma, head and neck, liver or kidney cancer. Each CDR3 is given with its conserved first and last residue. The D gene is left open where the match is weak. Clone sizes are given selectively: once, few, many, or a class where the clone is expanded.

TRBJ1-1,.,TRBV10-3,.,TGTGCCATCAGTGAGGTCCCAAACACTGAAGCTTTCTTT,CAISEVPNTEAFF
TRBJ1-6,.,TRBV28,TRBD1,TGTGCCAGCCACGGGACAGGGATTCCAAATTCACCCCTCCACTTT,CASHGTGIPNSPLHF
TRBJ2-7,.,TRBV6-4,.,TGTGCCAGCAGTCCACGAGGGGCTAGGGTAGACGAGCAGTACTTC,CASSPRGARVDEQYF
TRBJ2-5,.,TRBV9,TRBD2,TGTGCCAGCAGCCCACGTAGCGTAGCGGGAGAGACCCAGTACTTC,CASSPRSVAGETQYF
TRBJ2-7,.,TRBV29-1,TRBD1,TGCAGCGTTGGCCCGACAGGGTCCGAGCAGTACTTC,CSVGPTGSEQYF
TRBJ2-2,few,TRBV12-5,TRBD1,TGTGCTAGTGCCGGTACGGACAGGGGGCGCGGGGAGCTGTTTTTT,CASAGTDRGRGELFF
TRBJ2-1,few,TRBV7-6,TRBD1,TGTGCCAGCAGCGCACCACAGGGGACGCAGTTCTTC,CASSAPQGTQFF
TRBJ1-6,once,TRBV7-9,.,TGTGCCAGCAGCCCGACGGGACCTAATTCACCCCTCCACTTT,CASSPTGPNSPLHF
TRBJ2-5,.,TRBV18,.,TGTGCCAGCTCACCTAAGGAGACCCAGTACTTC,CASSPKETQYF
TRBJ2-1,.,TRBV2,.,TGTGCCAGCAGTGAGGAGGGGACTTACTTTCGGGAGCAGTTCTTC,CASSEEGTYFREQFF
TRBJ1-2,.,TRBV27,.,TGTGCCAGCAGTTTTGGGGGGCGTGGAAACTATGGCTACACCTTC,CASSFGGRGNYGYTF
TRBJ2-7,.,TRBV19,.,TGTGCCAGTAGTAAAGACAGCCTCTACGAGCAGTACTTC,CASSKDSLYEQYF
TRBJ1-2,.,TRBV28,TRBD1,TGTGCCAGCGGAATACCCGGGACAGGGGTAGGCTATGGCTACACCTTC,CASGIPGTGVGYGYTF
TRBJ1-2,.,TRBV19,.,TGTGCCAGTAGTCGGTCTCAGTCCGGAGCTAACTATGGCTACACCTTC,CASSRSQSGANYGYTF
TRBJ1-1,.,TRBV10-3,.,TGTGCCATCAGTTACCACCTTGAGCCCGCTGAAGCTTTCTTT,CAISYHLEPAEAFF
TRBJ1-5,.,TRBV27,TRBD1,TGTGCCAGCAGACAATCGACAGGGGTTAGCAATCAGCCCCAGCATTTT,CASRQSTGVSNQPQHF
TRBJ2-7,few,TRBV10-2,TRBD1,TGCGCCAGCACAGGGACAGAAGTTTTTTCCTACGAGCAGTACTTC,CASTGTEVFSYEQYF
TRBJ2-3,.,TRBV7-9,TRBD2,TGTGCCAGCAGCACACAAACTAGCGGGAGGGCGACAGATACGCAGTATTTT,CASSTQTSGRATDTQYF
TRBJ1-1,.,TRBV25-1,.,TGTGCCAGCAGTGAATATGGTGGGGGGACTGAAGCTTTCTTT,CASSEYGGGTEAFF
TRBJ2-2,.,TRBV7-9,.,TGTGCCAGCAGCTTACAAGAGATAGACATCCGGAACACCGGGGAGCTGTTTTTT,CASSLQEIDIRNTGELFF
TRBJ2-1,.,TRBV6-5,TRBD2,TGTGCCAGCAGGACTAGCGGGAGCGATGAGCAGTTCTTC,CASRTSGSDEQFF
TRBJ1-3,.,TRBV2,.,TGTGCCAGCAGTGAACATTCACAGGGAGGAAACACCATATATTTT,CASSEHSQGGNTIYF
TRBJ2-3,.,TRBV29-1,.,TGCAGCGCTGTTACTTCGGGCACAGATACGCAGTATTTT,CSAVTSGTDTQYF
TRBJ1-4,.,TRBV21-1,.,TGTGCCAGCAGCGAAACAGGGTTCGAAAAACTGTTTTTT,CASSETGFEKLFF
TRBJ2-5,.,TRBV28,.,TGTGCCAGCAGTTCAAGCGGGCGGCTCCAAGAGACCCAGTACTTC,CASSSSGRLQETQYF
TRBJ2-7,.,TRBV10-3,.,TGTGCCATCAGGGACGACGGACTGTCTAGGTACGAGCAGTACTTC,CAIRDDGLSRYEQYF
TRBJ2-5,.,TRBV6-6,.,TGTGCCAGCAGCACCCAGGGGCACCCGCAAGAGACCCAGTACTTC,CASSTQGHPQETQYF
TRBJ2-2,once,TRBV9,.,TGTGCCAGCAGCGTGTCGGGGGCGAACACCGGGGAGCTGTTTTTT,CASSVSGANTGELFF
TRBJ2-1,.,TRBV19,.,TGTGCCAGTAACCGCCAGCGTGGGCTCGACGAGCAGTTCTTC,CASNRQRGLDEQFF